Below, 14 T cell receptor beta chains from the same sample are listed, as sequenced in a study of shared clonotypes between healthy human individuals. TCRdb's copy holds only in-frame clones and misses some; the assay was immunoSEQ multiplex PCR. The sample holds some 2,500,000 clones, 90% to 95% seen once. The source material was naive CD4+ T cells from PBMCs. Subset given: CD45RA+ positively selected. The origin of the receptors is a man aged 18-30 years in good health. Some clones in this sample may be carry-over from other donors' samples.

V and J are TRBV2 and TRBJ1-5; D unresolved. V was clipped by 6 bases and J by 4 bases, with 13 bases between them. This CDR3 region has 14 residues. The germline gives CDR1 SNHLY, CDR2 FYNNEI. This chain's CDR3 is CASSLKVRNQPQHF. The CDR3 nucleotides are TGTGCCAGCAGCCTCAAAGTTAGGAATCAGCCCCAGCATTTT.

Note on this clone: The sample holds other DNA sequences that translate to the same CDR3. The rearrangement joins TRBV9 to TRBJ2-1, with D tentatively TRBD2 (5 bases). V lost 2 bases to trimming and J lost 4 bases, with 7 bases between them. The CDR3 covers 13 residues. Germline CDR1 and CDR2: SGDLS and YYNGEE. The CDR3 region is CASSVSAYNEQFF. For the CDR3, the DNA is TGTGCCAGCAGCGTTAGCGCTTACAATGAGCAGTTCTTC.

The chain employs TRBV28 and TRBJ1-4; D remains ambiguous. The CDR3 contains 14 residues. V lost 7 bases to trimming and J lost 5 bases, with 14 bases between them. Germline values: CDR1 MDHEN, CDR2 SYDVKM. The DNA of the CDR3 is TGTGCCAGCACCACCCCTGGGTCCAATGAAAAACTGTTTTTT. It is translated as CASTTPGSNEKLFF.

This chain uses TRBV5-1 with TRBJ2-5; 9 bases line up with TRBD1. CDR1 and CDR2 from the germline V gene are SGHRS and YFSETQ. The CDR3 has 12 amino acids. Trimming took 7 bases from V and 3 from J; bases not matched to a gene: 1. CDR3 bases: TGCGCCAGCTGGGACAGGGAAGAGACCCAGTACTTC. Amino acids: CASWDREETQYF. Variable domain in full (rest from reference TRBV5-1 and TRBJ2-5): KAGVTQTPRYLIKTRGQQVTLSCSPISGHRSVSWYQQTPGQGLQFLFEYFSETQRNKGNFPGRFSGRQFSNSRSEMNVSTLELGDSALYLCASWDREETQYFGPGTRLLVL.

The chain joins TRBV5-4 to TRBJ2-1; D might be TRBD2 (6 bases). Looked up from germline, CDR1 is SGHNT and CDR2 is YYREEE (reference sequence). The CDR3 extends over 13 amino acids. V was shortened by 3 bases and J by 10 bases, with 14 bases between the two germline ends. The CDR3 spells CASSSVGSEEQFF. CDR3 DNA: TGTGCCAGCAGCTCCGTCGGGAGCGAAGAGCAGTTCTTC.

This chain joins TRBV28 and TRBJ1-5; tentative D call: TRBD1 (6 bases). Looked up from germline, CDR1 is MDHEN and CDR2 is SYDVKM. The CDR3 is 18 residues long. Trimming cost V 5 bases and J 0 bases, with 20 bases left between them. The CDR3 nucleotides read TGTGCCAGCAGTCCGGATCCGACCGGGACACCTAGCAATCAGCCCCAGCATTTT. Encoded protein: CASSPDPTGTPSNQPQHF. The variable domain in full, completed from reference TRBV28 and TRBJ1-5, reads DVKVTQSSRYLVKRTGEKVFLECVQDMDHENMFWYRQDPGLGLRLIYFSYDVKMKEKGDIPEGYSVSREKKERFSLILESASTNQTSMYLCASSPDPTGTPSNQPQHFGDGTRLSIL.

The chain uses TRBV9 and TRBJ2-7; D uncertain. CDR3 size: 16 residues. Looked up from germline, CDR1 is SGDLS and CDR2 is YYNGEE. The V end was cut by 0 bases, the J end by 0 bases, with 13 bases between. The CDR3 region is CASSVGRAASSYEQYF. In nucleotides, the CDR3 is TGTGCCAGCAGCGTAGGCCGGGCCGCGAGCTCCTACGAGCAGTACTTC.

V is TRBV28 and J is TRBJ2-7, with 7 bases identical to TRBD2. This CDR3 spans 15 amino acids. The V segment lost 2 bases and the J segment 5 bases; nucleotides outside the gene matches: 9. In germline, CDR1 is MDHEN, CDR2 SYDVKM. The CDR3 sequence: CASSLGGGPNHEQYF. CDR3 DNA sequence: TGTGCCAGCAGTTTAGGGGGAGGGCCTAACCACGAGCAGTACTTC.

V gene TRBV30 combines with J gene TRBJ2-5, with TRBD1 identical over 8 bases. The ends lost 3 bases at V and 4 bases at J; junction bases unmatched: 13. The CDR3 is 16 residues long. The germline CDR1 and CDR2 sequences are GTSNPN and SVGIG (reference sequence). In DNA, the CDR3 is TGTGCCTGGAGCCCTGGACAGGGTCGGGTCGTAGAGACCCAGTACTTC. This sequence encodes CAWSPGQGRVVETQYF.

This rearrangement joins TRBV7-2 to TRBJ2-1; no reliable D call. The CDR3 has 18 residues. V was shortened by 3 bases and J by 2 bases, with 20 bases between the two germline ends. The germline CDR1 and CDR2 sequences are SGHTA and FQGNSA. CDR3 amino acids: CASSFRANRSPPYNEQFF. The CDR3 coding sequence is TGTGCCAGCAGCTTCCGGGCCAACCGTAGCCCTCCCTACAATGAGCAGTTCTTC.

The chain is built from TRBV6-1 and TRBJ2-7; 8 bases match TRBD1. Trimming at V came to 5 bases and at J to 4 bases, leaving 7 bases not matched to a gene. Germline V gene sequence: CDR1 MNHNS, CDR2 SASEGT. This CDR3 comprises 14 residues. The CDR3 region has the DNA TGTGCCAGCAGTAGACAGGGGTCTGAATACGAGCAGTACTTC. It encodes CASSRQGSEYEQYF.

CDR3 in DNA: TGTGCCAGCAGTCGATGGGGGGCTTTCTTT. Its translation: CASSRWGAFF. The chain carries TRBV28 and TRBJ1-1; TRBD1 is a possible D gene (5 bases). V dropped 5 bases and J dropped 11 bases, with 9 bases sitting between them. This CDR3 has 10 amino acids. Germline assignment: CDR1 MDHEN and CDR2 SYDVKM.

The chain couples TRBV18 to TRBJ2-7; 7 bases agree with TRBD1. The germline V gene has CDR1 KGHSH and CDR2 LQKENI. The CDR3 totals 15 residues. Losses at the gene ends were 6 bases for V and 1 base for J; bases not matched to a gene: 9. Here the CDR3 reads CASSNAPDRSYEQYF. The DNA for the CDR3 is TGTGCCAGCTCTAACGCCCCGGACAGGTCCTACGAGCAGTACTTC.

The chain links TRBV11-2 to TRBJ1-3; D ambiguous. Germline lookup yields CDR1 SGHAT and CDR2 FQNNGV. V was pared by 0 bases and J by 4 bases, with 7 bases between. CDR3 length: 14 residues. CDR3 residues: CASSLDRWGNTIYF. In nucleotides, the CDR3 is TGTGCCAGCAGCTTAGATCGCTGGGGAAACACCATATATTTT. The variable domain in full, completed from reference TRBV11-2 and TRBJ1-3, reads EAGVAQSPRYKIIEKRQSVAFWCNPISGHATLYWYQQILGQGPKLLIQFQNNGVVDDSQLPKDRFSAERLKGVDSTLKIQPAKLEDSAVYLCASSLDRWGNTIYFGEGSWLTVV.